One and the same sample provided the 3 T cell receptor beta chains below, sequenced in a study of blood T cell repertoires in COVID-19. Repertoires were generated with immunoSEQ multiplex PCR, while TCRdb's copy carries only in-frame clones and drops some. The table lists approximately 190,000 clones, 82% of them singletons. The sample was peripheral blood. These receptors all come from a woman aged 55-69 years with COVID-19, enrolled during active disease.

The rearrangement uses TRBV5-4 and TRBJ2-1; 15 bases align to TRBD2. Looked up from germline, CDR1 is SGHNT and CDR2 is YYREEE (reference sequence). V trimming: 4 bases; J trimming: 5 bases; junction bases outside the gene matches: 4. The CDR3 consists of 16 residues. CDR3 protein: CASSRTSGGGNNEQFF. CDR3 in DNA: TGTGCCAGCAGCCGGACTAGCGGGGGGGGAAACAATGAGCAGTTCTTC.

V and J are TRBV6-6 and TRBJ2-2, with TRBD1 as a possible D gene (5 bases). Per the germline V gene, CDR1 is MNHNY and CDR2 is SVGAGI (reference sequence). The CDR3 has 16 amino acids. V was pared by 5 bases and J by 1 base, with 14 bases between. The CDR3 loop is CASSNKGVENTGELFF. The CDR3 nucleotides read TGTGCCAGCAGTAATAAAGGGGTTGAGAACACCGGGGAGCTGTTTTTT.

The CDR3: CASSLTRDQPQHF. DNA of the CDR3: TGTGCCAGCAGCTTAACGAGGGATCAGCCCCAGCATTTT. The V call is TRBV7-3, the J call TRBJ1-5; D is unresolved. The CDR3 has 13 amino acids. Deletions cut 0 bases from V and 5 bases from J, with 5 bases between. Germline V CDR1 and CDR2: SGHTA, FQGTGA.